Presented here are 19 T cell receptor beta chains from one specimen sequenced in a study of blood T cell repertoires in COVID-19. Repertoires were generated with immunoSEQ multiplex PCR, while TCRdb's copy carries only in-frame clones and drops some. The sample lists under 450,000 clones; 87% were seen once. Sequenced material: PBMCs or T cells enriched from blood (not recorded which). The receptors were sampled from a man aged 25-40 years who had recovered from COVID-19.

As regards this clone: The same CDR3 arises from other DNA sequences in this sample as well. The V call is TRBV9, the J call TRBJ1-6; D not resolved. This CDR3 spans 12 amino acids. Between the trimmed V and J ends, which lost 1 base and 8 bases, there was a span of 4 bases. Germline V gene lookup returns CDR1 SGDLS and CDR2 YYNGEE. The CDR3 DNA sequence: TGTGCCAGCAGCGTATCAGATTCACCCCTCCACTTT. Translated, it gives CASSVSDSPLHF.

About this clone itself: At the DNA level, this CDR3 is encoded by other sequences in the same sample as well. The rearrangement joins TRBV10-3 to TRBJ2-1; TRBD2 agrees at 10 bases. CDR3 length: 15 residues. Losses at the gene ends were 4 bases for V and 4 bases for J; bases not matched to a gene: 4. Per the germline V gene, CDR1 is ENHRY and CDR2 is SYGVKD. The CDR3 coding sequence is TGTGCCATCAGTGGGGCAGCGGGGGGGTACAATGAGCAGTTCTTC. Translating it yields CAISGAAGGYNEQFF.

This sequence joins TRBV20-1 and TRBJ2-3; 10 positions agree with TRBD2. CDR3 size: 15 residues. CDR1 DFQATT and CDR2 SNEGSKA come from the germline V gene (reference sequence). Germline trimming cut 3 bases from V and 2 bases from J; bases unmatched to any gene: 5. The CDR3 here is CSASASGGFTDTQYF. In DNA, the CDR3 is TGCAGTGCTAGTGCTAGCGGGGGCTTCACAGATACGCAGTATTTT.

The rearrangement links TRBV12-3 or TRBV12-4 to TRBJ1-2; D unresolved. This CDR3 has 12 residues. The V end was cut by 10 bases, the J end by 3 bases, with 12 bases between. CDR3 nucleotides: TGTGCCACGCACAGAGAATACTATGGCTACACCTTC. Translated, it gives CATHREYYGYTF.

V is TRBV12-5 and J is TRBJ2-3; D remains unclear. CDR1 and CDR2 (germline): LGHNT, FRNRAP. Trimming left V 3 bases short and J 5 bases short, with 6 bases between. This CDR3 contains 12 residues. The CDR3 nucleotides are TGTGCTAGTGGTTTAGTCAGAGATACGCAGTATTTT. Amino acid sequence: CASGLVRDTQYF.

The genes are TRBV11-3 and TRBJ1-1; D gene ambiguous. CDR3 length equals 13 residues. Per the germline V gene, CDR1 is SGHNT and CDR2 is YENEEA. Trimming shortened V by 0 bases and J by 3 bases, and 5 bases separated the two germline ends. CDR3 coding DNA: TGTGCCAGCAGCTTAGATCAGGACACTGAAGCTTTCTTT. It encodes CASSLDQDTEAFF.

In the case of this clone: The same CDR3 arises from other DNA sequences in this sample as well. The V and J genes are TRBV6-5 and TRBJ2-7, with TRBD1 matching over 7 bases. Trimming cost V 8 bases and J 2 bases; bases outside gene matches: 3. CDR3 length: 12 residues. Per the germline V gene, CDR1 is MNHEY and CDR2 is SVGAGI. CDR3 sequence (DNA): TGTGCCAGCGGGGGACAGACCTACGAGCAGTACTTC. Translated: CASGGQTYEQYF.

This chain connects TRBV4-1 to TRBJ1-4; possible D gene TRBD1, 5 bases. Trimming took 6 bases from V and 8 from J, leaving 13 bases between them. The CDR3 totals 13 residues. Germline CDR1 and CDR2: MGHRA and YSYEKL. CDR3 loop: CASRGQGDEKLFF. The CDR3 DNA reads TGCGCCAGCAGAGGTCAGGGTGACGAAAAACTGTTTTTT.

The V gene is TRBV6-2 or TRBV6-3, the J gene TRBJ1-3; TRBD1 matches at 7 bases. J was trimmed by 0 bases and V by 4 bases; bases with no gene match: 6. Germline V gives CDR1 MNHEY, CDR2 SVGEGT. The CDR3 sequence is 16 residues long. The CDR3 DNA is TGTGCCAGCAGTTCGGGACAGCTAAGCTCTGGAAACACCATATATTTT. Protein: CASSSGQLSSGNTIYF.

This rearrangement joins TRBV5-1 to TRBJ2-7, with TRBD1 identical over 7 bases. Trimming removed 1 base from V and 5 bases from J; junction bases left unmatched: 6. Germline CDR1 SGHRS, CDR2 YFSETQ. CDR3 size: 14 residues. The CDR3 DNA follows: TGCGCCAGCAGCTTGACAGGGGCCGGGGACGAGCAGTACTTC. Protein sequence: CASSLTGAGDEQYF.

The chain links TRBV15 to TRBJ1-2, with D perhaps TRBD1 (6 bases). The CDR3 spans 14 residues. Trimming cost V 4 bases and J 6 bases, with 15 bases left between them. Germline CDR1 is LNHNV and CDR2 is YYDKDF (reference sequence). CDR3: CATSTRTTGDGYTF. Written as DNA, the CDR3 is TGTGCCACCAGCACAAGAACGACAGGTGATGGCTACACCTTC.

As concerns this clone: This sample includes further DNA sequences coding for the same CDR3. The chain links TRBV27 to TRBJ1-1, with TRBD1 as a possible D gene (6 bases). Germline V lookup: CDR1 MNHEY, CDR2 SMNVEV (reference sequence). The CDR3 totals 12 residues. V gave up 4 bases and J gave up 5 bases, with 8 bases separating them. The CDR3 sequence is CASSSQGTEAFF. DNA of the CDR3: TGTGCCAGCAGTTCTCAGGGGACTGAAGCTTTCTTT.

The chain joins TRBV18 to TRBJ1-5; 10 bases agree with TRBD1. Germline trimming cut 5 bases from V and 4 bases from J; bases unmatched to any gene: 2. The CDR3 has 14 residues. Germline CDR1 reads KGHSH; CDR2 reads LQKENI. The CDR3, as DNA: TGTGCCAGCTCAGTGGGACAGGGGAATCAGCCCCAGCATTTT. This codes for CASSVGQGNQPQHF.

This clone was found a few times. Other DNA sequences of this sample code for an identical CDR3. The rearrangement joins TRBV19 to TRBJ1-5, with 8 bases that match TRBD1. This CDR3 is 14 amino acids long. The ends lost 4 bases at V and 4 bases at J; junction bases unmatched: 3. CDR1 is LNHDA and CDR2 is SQIVND in the germline V gene (reference sequence). CDR3 loop: CASSTGQGNQPQHF. The CDR3 bases are TGTGCCAGTAGTACCGGACAGGGAAATCAGCCCCAGCATTTT. The variable domain in full, completed from reference TRBV19 and TRBJ1-5, reads DGGITQSPKYLFRKEGQNVTLSCEQNLNHDAMYWYRQDPGQGLRLIYYSQIVNDFQKGDIAEGYSVSREKKESFPLTVTSAQKNPTAFYLCASSTGQGNQPQHFGDGTRLSIL.

The chain links TRBV10-3 to TRBJ1-1; 9 nucleotides align to TRBD1. The germline V gene encodes CDR1 ENHRY and CDR2 SYGVKD. The ends lost 3 bases at V and 4 bases at J; junction bases unmatched: 3. This CDR3 has 14 residues. The CDR3 loop is CAISEGGQGTEAFF. DNA for the CDR3: TGTGCCATCAGTGAAGGGGGACAGGGCACTGAAGCTTTCTTT.

The chain couples TRBV19 to TRBJ1-2; 11 bases are a match to TRBD1. Germline V lookup: CDR1 LNHDA, CDR2 SQIVND (reference sequence). This CDR3 spans 14 amino acids. Germline trimming cut 7 bases from V and 5 bases from J; bases unmatched to any gene: 6. The chain's CDR3 is CASISGQGAYGYTF. In DNA, the CDR3 is TGTGCCAGTATCTCCGGACAGGGGGCGTATGGCTACACCTTC.

J is TRBJ2-3 and V is TRBV30; TRBD2 aligns across 12 bases. CDR1 is GTSNPN and CDR2 is SVGIG in the germline V gene (reference sequence). V was clipped by 2 bases and J by 6 bases; unmatched bases: 6. The CDR3 totals 15 residues. In DNA, the CDR3 is TGTGCCTGGAGTACTAGCGGGGGGTTTGGGGATACGCAGTATTTT. This encodes CAWSTSGGFGDTQYF.

The chain is built from TRBV5-4 and TRBJ1-2, with D possibly matching TRBD1 (6 bases). V was cut by 2 bases and J by 5 bases, with 19 bases left in between. The V gene's germline CDR1 is SGHNT and CDR2 YYREEE (reference sequence). The CDR3 spans 16 residues. The CDR3 region has the DNA TGTGCCAGCAGCTTACAGGGAACAAGATCGGAATATGGCTACACCTTC. Translated, it gives CASSLQGTRSEYGYTF.

The chain links TRBV19 to TRBJ1-3; D not certain. With 6 bases removed from V and 0 bases from J, the gap between germline ends came to 15 bases. Germline V gives CDR1 LNHDA, CDR2 SQIVND (reference sequence). This CDR3 is built from 16 residues. CDR3 amino acids: CASSASSPYSGNTIYF. DNA for the CDR3: TGTGCCAGTAGCGCTTCGAGCCCTTACTCTGGAAACACCATATATTTT. Based on the CDR3 plus reference TRBV19 and TRBJ1-3, the full variable domain is DGGITQSPKYLFRKEGQNVTLSCEQNLNHDAMYWYRQDPGQGLRLIYYSQIVNDFQKGDIAEGYSVSREKKESFPLTVTSAQKNPTAFYLCASSASSPYSGNTIYFGEGSWLTVV.